This TCR beta chain comes out of a study of beta chain features in type 1 diabetes. Sequenced material consisted of expressed TCRB transcripts (all of the isolated RNA was reverse transcribed). Read counts averaged approximately 3.6 million for samples of naive, central memory and regulatory T cells. The table came from immunoSEQ multiplex PCR; TCRdb's copy has only in-frame clones and leaves some out. The table shows hundreds of thousands of clones, with 14% occurring only once. On this clone: Its antigen is undetermined.

CDR1 SEHNR and CDR2 FQNEAQ come from the germline V gene (reference sequence). The length of the CDR3 is 16 residues. The V end was cut by 5 bases, the J end by 7 bases, with 21 bases between. Study observations and caveats: At VDJ recombination sites, type 1 diabetes patients had fewer insertions and more deleted nucleotides.

Donors contributed one heparinised blood draw apiece, averaging about 116 mL. CD45RO/CCR7/CD25/CD127/CD95/CD27 separated CD4+ naive, central memory, regulatory and stem cell-like memory cells by sorting. The chain joins TRBV7-9 to TRBJ2-1; D could derive from TRBD1 or TRBD2 (6 bases each). The sequence was obtained from a man aged 25 to 45 in good health. Source material: central memory CD4+ T cells from blood. The CDR3 loop reads CASSQGGGAALNEQFF. For the CDR3, the DNA is TGTGCCAGCAGCCAAGGAGGGGGAGCTGCACTTAATGAGCAGTTCTTC.